The 11 T cell receptor beta chains presented below share a single source sample, sequenced in a study of shared T cell receptors in the human thymus. Some clones are missing from TCRdb's copy, which holds only in-frame ones; the method was immunoSEQ multiplex PCR. The repertoire holds some 720,000 clones, with roughly 90% as singletons. Another study also made use of these data, one on human thymus T cells.

Sequencing was performed on thymocytes. Receptors originate from a boy under three years old with a congenital heart defect.

The chain carries TRBV28 and TRBJ2-7; TRBD2 might be the D (6 bases). Trimming pared 3 bases from V and 2 bases from J, leaving 32 bases between. Germline V gene data show CDR1 as MDHEN and CDR2 as SYDVKM. The CDR3 is 21 amino acids. The CDR3 nucleotides are TGTGCCAGCAGTTTTGGGGCAGACCAACTCCCTACAGCGGGTACCACCTACGAGCAGTACTTC. Protein product: CASSFGADQLPTAGTTYEQYF.

Here the CDR3 reads CAWSRQNRVIDEQYF. CDR3 nucleotides: TGTGCCTGGAGTCGGCAGAACAGGGTAATCGACGAGCAGTACTTC. The J gene is TRBJ2-7, the V gene TRBV30, with D perhaps matching TRBD1 (6 bases). Germline CDR1 reads GTSNPN; CDR2 reads SVGIG (reference sequence). Trimming pared 2 bases from V and 5 bases from J, leaving 19 bases between. The CDR3 runs 15 residues.

The chain joins TRBV27 to TRBJ1-5; 7 bases match TRBD1. Germline CDR1 is MNHEY and CDR2 is SMNVEV (reference sequence). J lost 4 bases, V lost 5 bases, and 11 bases had no gene match. The CDR3 contains 16 residues. CDR3 sequence: CASSTRQGRGNQPQHF. CDR3 DNA: TGTGCCAGCAGTACCCGACAGGGAAGAGGAAATCAGCCCCAGCATTTT.

The rearrangement uses TRBV27 and TRBJ2-7; weak D call: TRBD1 (8 bases). CDR1 is MNHEY and CDR2 is SMNVEV in the germline V gene (reference sequence). The CDR3 contains 18 residues. Trimming stripped 4 bases from V and 2 bases from J, with 24 bases between. The CDR3, as DNA: TGTGCCAGCAGTTCCCAGGGGGCTCAACGGGAGGTAACCTACGAGCAGTACTTC. This gives the protein CASSSQGAQREVTYEQYF.

The rearrangement joins TRBV29-1 to TRBJ2-6; D is uncertain. The germline V and J ends were trimmed by 6 bases and 0 bases, with 12 bases remaining between them. Germline V lookup: CDR1 SQVTM, CDR2 ANQGSEA. The CDR3 contains 15 residues. The CDR3 here is CSVADRSSGANVLTF. In DNA, the CDR3 is TGCAGCGTCGCCGACCGGAGCTCTGGGGCCAACGTCCTGACTTTC.

The chain has TRBV10-2 and TRBJ2-1, with D possibly being TRBD1 (5 bases). Germline loops: CDR1 WSHSY, CDR2 SAAADI. Deletions cut 2 bases from V and 2 bases from J, with 13 bases between. The CDR3 spans 16 residues. CDR3 in DNA: TGCGCCAGCAGTGAGGCCCCAACAGGTACCTACAATGAGCAGTTCTTC. Translating it yields CASSEAPTGTYNEQFF.

This clone was detected only a few times. J is TRBJ2-7 and V is TRBV5-4; D is undetermined. V lost 3 bases, J lost 0 bases, and 4 bases lay in between. Germline CDR1 is SGHNT and CDR2 is YYREEE (reference sequence). This CDR3 contains 12 residues. CDR3 DNA: TGTGCCAGCAGCTCTAGCTCCTACGAGCAGTACTTC. This encodes CASSSSSYEQYF. Combining the CDR3 with reference TRBV5-4 and TRBJ2-7 gives the whole variable domain ETGVTQSPTHLIKTRGQQVTLRCSSQSGHNTVSWYQQALGQGPQFIFQYYREEENGRGNFPPRFSGLQFPNYSSELNVNALELDDSALYLCASSSSSYEQYFGPGTRLTVT.

The CDR3 bases are TGTGCCTGGAGTGTGGTCGGAGGCCTCACAGATACGCAGTATTTT. Encoded protein: CAWSVVGGLTDTQYF. The chain is built from TRBV30 and TRBJ2-3; D perhaps matches TRBD2 (5 bases). Germline CDR1 GTSNPN, CDR2 SVGIG (reference sequence). V lost 0 bases and J lost 2, with 12 bases in between. The CDR3 length is 15 residues.

The gene calls are TRBV7-2 and TRBJ2-1; 7 bases line up with TRBD2. The germline gives CDR1 SGHTA, CDR2 FQGNSA. This CDR3 is 18 amino acids long. V was clipped by 5 bases and J by 8 bases; unmatched bases: 21. CDR3 DNA sequence: TGTGCCAGCAGCCGCCAACGGACTAGTCATTTAGCGGCGGATGAGCAGTTCTTC. Translation: CASSRQRTSHLAADEQFF.

This rearrangement joins TRBV4-3 to TRBJ2-1; 10 positions match TRBD2. The CDR3 is made up of 15 amino acids. CDR1 and CDR2 (germline): LGHNA, YSLEER. Trimming removed 6 bases from V and 4 bases from J; junction bases left unmatched: 6. The DNA of the CDR3 is TGCGCCAGCAGTGAAGGACTAGCGGAATACAATGAGCAGTTCTTC. Translating gives CASSEGLAEYNEQFF.

V gene TRBV18 combines with J gene TRBJ1-2; 7 nucleotides match TRBD1. The CDR3 has 14 amino acids. CDR1 KGHSH and CDR2 LQKENI come from the germline V gene. V lost 6 bases and J lost 2; bases outside the gene matches: 6. The CDR3 coding sequence is TGTGCCAGCTCCCCTCTGACAGGGAACTATGGCTACACCTTC. This gives the protein CASSPLTGNYGYTF. The whole variable domain, remainder taken from reference TRBV18 and TRBJ1-2, is NAGVMQNPRHLVRRRGQEARLRCSPMKGHSHVYWYRQLPEEGLKFMVYLQKENIIDESGMPKERFSAEFPKEGPSILRIQQVVRGDSAAYFCASSPLTGNYGYTFGSGTRLTVV.